This entry lists 17 T cell receptor beta chains sequenced from one sample in a study of cytomegalovirus exposure and HLA in healthy donors. 60 Vbeta and 13 Jbeta primers were used in PCR. TCRdb keeps only in-frame clones here, not all; method: immunoSEQ multiplex PCR. The repertoire holds 130,000 to 150,000 clones, with roughly 75% as singletons. The sequenced sample consisted of PBMCs. The receptor source for this set is a man aged 30 to 45 in good health and CMV-seronegative.

The chain carries TRBV19 and TRBJ1-2; no reliable D call. This CDR3 contains 13 residues. V lost 2 bases to trimming and J lost 2 bases, with 6 bases between them. The germline V gene has CDR1 LNHDA and CDR2 SQIVND (reference sequence). CDR3 coding DNA: TGTGCCAGTAGTATACGAGGAAACTATGGCTACACCTTC. This codes for CASSIRGNYGYTF.

J is TRBJ1-4 and V is TRBV14; 7 nucleotides line up with TRBD1. The germline gives CDR1 SGHDN, CDR2 FVKESK. With 4 bases clipped from V and 7 bases from J, the junction kept 12 bases outside the gene matches. There are 16 residues in the CDR3. The CDR3 coding sequence is TGTGCCAGCAGCCCCTCCTCGACAGGGTGGGGTGAAAAACTGTTTTTT. Residues: CASSPSSTGWGEKLFF.

The rearrangement joins TRBV5-6 to TRBJ1-1; the match to TRBD1 covers 7 bases. The V gene's germline CDR1 is SGHDT and CDR2 YYEEEE. This CDR3 is built from 15 residues. V shed 0 bases, J shed 4 bases, and the junction held 6 bases outside the gene matches. CDR3 loop: CASSLGRGLGTEAFF. The CDR3 bases are TGTGCCAGCAGCTTGGGTAGGGGGCTGGGCACTGAAGCTTTCTTT.

This clone was seen a handful of times. The chain joins TRBV6-1 to TRBJ2-3; D gene unclear. Trimming shortened V by 7 bases and J by 0 bases, and 14 bases separated the two germline ends. Germline CDR1 is MNHNS and CDR2 is SASEGT. CDR3 size: 15 residues. The CDR3 reads CASTPRMGSTDTQYF. In DNA form, the CDR3 reads TGTGCCAGCACTCCGAGGATGGGTAGCACAGATACGCAGTATTTT.

This clone was seen once. This chain connects TRBV5-1 to TRBJ2-5, with no clear D. Germline V gene sequence: CDR1 SGHRS, CDR2 YFSETQ. CDR3 size: 16 residues. V was cut by 0 bases and J by 2 bases, with 14 bases left in between. In DNA form, the CDR3 reads TGCGCCAGCAGCTTGGGTCCGGTTCAAGCGCAAGAGACCCAGTACTTC. The encoded protein is CASSLGPVQAQETQYF. Filled out from reference TRBV5-1 and TRBJ2-5, the complete variable domain reads KAGVTQTPRYLIKTRGQQVTLSCSPISGHRSVSWYQQTPGQGLQFLFEYFSETQRNKGNFPGRFSGRQFSNSRSEMNVSTLELGDSALYLCASSLGPVQAQETQYFGPGTRLLVL.

The chain combines TRBV30 with TRBJ1-5; possible D gene TRBD1, 6 bases. V lost 4 bases to trimming and J lost 3 bases, with 16 bases between them. Germline loops: CDR1 GTSNPN, CDR2 SVGIG (reference sequence). The CDR3 is made up of 15 amino acids. The CDR3, as DNA: TGTGCCTGGACCCAGGGGTTGGGTAACAATCAGCCCCAGCATTTT. Protein product: CAWTQGLGNNQPQHF.

V and J are TRBV11-2 and TRBJ1-2, with TRBD1 matching 8 bases. Germline CDR1 SGHAT, CDR2 FQNNGV. Trimming cost V 5 bases and J 4 bases; bases outside gene matches: 15. The CDR3 loop spans 17 amino acids. CDR3 residues: CASSIRGQATTRYGYTF. CDR3 sequence (DNA): TGTGCCAGCAGCATAAGGGGACAGGCCACCACTCGCTATGGCTACACCTTC.

The CDR3 DNA is TGTGCCATCAGTGGGGAGTATGGCTACACCTTC. This encodes CAISGEYGYTF. This rearrangement joins TRBV10-3 to TRBJ1-2; D gene ambiguous. Germline V lookup: CDR1 ENHRY, CDR2 SYGVKD. This CDR3 has 11 residues. V was cut by 4 bases and J by 5 bases, with 5 bases left in between.

This rearrangement joins TRBV4-1 to TRBJ2-1; 9 bases are shared with TRBD1. Germline CDR1 is MGHRA and CDR2 is YSYEKL. V shed 5 bases and J 7 bases; nucleotides not matched to a gene: 12. The CDR3 contains 16 residues. The CDR3 sequence: CASSSPGTGSMNEQFF. In DNA form, the CDR3 reads TGCGCCAGCAGCTCCCCGGGGACAGGGAGTATGAATGAGCAGTTCTTC.

The J gene is TRBJ1-6, the V gene TRBV6-1; TRBD1 agrees at 9 bases. Per germline, CDR1 MNHNS and CDR2 SASEGT. Unmatched junction bases numbered 6, after V lost 8 bases and J lost 10 bases. The CDR3 is 13 residues long. This CDR3 reads CASRDRAASPLHF. The CDR3 nucleotides read TGTGCCAGCCGGGACAGGGCCGCGTCACCCCTCCACTTT.

Turning to this clone: Other nucleotide sequences in the sample specify the same CDR3. The V and J genes are TRBV28 and TRBJ1-2; 9 bases match TRBD1. CDR1 is MDHEN, CDR2 SYDVKM, per germline. V was clipped by 6 bases and J by 8 bases; unmatched bases: 10. CDR3 length equals 14 residues. The chain's CDR3 is CASSPGQGAGGYTF. The CDR3 bases are TGTGCCAGCAGCCCGGGACAGGGAGCTGGCGGCTACACCTTC.

The chain's CDR3 is CASSLQGETQYF. DNA for the CDR3: TGTGCCAGCAGCTTACAGGGAGAGACCCAGTACTTC. The genes are TRBV7-9 and TRBJ2-5; a possible D gene is TRBD1 (5 bases). The CDR3 is 12 amino acids. Germline V gene sequence: CDR1 SEHNR, CDR2 FQNEAQ (reference sequence). Trimming left V 2 bases short and J 4 bases short, with 5 bases between.

The chain recombines TRBV28 with TRBJ2-1, with 7 positions matching TRBD2. Germline V CDR1 and CDR2: MDHEN, SYDVKM. J lost 10 bases, V lost 2 bases, and 17 bases had no gene match. This CDR3 is built from 17 residues. CDR3 amino acids: CASSLPLLGGSFWEQFF. The CDR3 DNA is TGTGCCAGCAGTTTACCCCTGTTGGGCGGGAGTTTCTGGGAGCAGTTCTTC.

There are a few counts of this clone. This chain uses TRBV5-6 with TRBJ1-1; D gene ambiguous. This CDR3 region has 13 residues. Trimming pared 1 base from V and 1 base from J, leaving 5 bases between. From germline, CDR1 is SGHDT and CDR2 YYEEEE. CDR3 sequence (DNA): TGTGCCAGCAGCTTGCGGGGGAACACTGAAGCTTTCTTT. Amino acids: CASSLRGNTEAFF.

V gene TRBV5-4 combines with J gene TRBJ2-7; D ambiguous. The CDR3 covers 12 residues. The V end lost 3 bases, the J end lost 2 bases, and 6 bases lay between the germline ends. Germline V gene sequence: CDR1 SGHNT, CDR2 YYREEE (reference sequence). CDR3: CASSYSTYEQYF. Here the CDR3 DNA reads TGTGCCAGCAGCTACTCTACCTACGAGCAGTACTTC.

The chain couples TRBV6-1 to TRBJ2-5; D not certain. Germline CDR1 reads MNHNS; CDR2 reads SASEGT. This CDR3 is 14 amino acids long. The germline V and J ends were trimmed by 6 bases and 0 bases, with 11 bases remaining between them. The CDR3 nucleotides read TGTGCCAGCAGGATCTCTAGAGACCAAGAGACCCAGTACTTC. This codes for CASRISRDQETQYF.

This chain connects TRBV27 to TRBJ2-6, with D perhaps TRBD1 (6 bases). In germline, CDR1 is MNHEY, CDR2 SMNVEV (reference sequence). The CDR3 is made up of 17 amino acids. V was pared by 5 bases and J by 1 base, with 15 bases between. The CDR3 reads CASSPGQWSSGANVLTF. CDR3 sequence (DNA): TGTGCCAGCAGTCCAGGACAGTGGAGTTCTGGGGCCAACGTCCTGACTTTC.